This T cell receptor (beta chain) was captured by sequencing in a study of OX40 agonist ivuxolimab in advanced cancers. About the study: Aged roughly 23 to 90 with a mean of about 60 years, they were almost 85% male.

The repertoire was sequenced with immunoSEQ multiplex PCR; TCRdb's copy has only in-frame clones and lacks some. The sample lists about 64,000 clones, approximately 84% occurring once. As for this clone: Its specificity is unknown.

Study-wide points: In CD8+ T cells, expanded clones were on average more numerous than in CD4+. Expanded peripheral T-cell antigen specificity went undetermined.

This sequence was found in an adult with an advanced solid tumor such as melanoma, head and neck, liver or kidney cancer. Sequencing used CD4+ or CD8+ T cells sorted from blood, obtained in a trial of the OX40 agonist ivuxolimab.

The CDR3 sequence is CASTIGGPGGYTF. CDR3 DNA sequence: TGTGCCAGCACCATCGGGGGGCCCGGGGGCTACACCTTC. The genes are TRBV28 and TRBJ1-2; weak D call: TRBD1 (6 bases). Between the trimmed V and J ends, which lost 7 bases and 8 bases, there was a span of 17 bases. This CDR3 spans 13 amino acids. CDR1 and CDR2 from the germline V gene are MDHEN and SYDVKM.